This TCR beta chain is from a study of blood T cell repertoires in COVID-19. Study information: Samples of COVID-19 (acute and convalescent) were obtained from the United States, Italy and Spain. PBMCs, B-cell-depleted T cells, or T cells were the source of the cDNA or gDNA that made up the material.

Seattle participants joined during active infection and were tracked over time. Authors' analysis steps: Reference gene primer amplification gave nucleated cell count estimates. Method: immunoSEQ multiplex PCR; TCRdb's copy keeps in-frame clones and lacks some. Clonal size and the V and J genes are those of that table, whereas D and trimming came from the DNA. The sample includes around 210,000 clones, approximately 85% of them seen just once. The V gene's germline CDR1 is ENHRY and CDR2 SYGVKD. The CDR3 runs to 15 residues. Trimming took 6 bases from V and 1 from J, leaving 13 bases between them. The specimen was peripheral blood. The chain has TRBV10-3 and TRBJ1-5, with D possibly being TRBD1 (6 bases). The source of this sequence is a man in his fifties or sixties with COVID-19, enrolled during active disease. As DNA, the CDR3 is TGTGCCATCAGGCCCGCGGGGGGCAGCAATCAGCCCCAGCATTTT. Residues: CAIRPAGGSNQPQHF.